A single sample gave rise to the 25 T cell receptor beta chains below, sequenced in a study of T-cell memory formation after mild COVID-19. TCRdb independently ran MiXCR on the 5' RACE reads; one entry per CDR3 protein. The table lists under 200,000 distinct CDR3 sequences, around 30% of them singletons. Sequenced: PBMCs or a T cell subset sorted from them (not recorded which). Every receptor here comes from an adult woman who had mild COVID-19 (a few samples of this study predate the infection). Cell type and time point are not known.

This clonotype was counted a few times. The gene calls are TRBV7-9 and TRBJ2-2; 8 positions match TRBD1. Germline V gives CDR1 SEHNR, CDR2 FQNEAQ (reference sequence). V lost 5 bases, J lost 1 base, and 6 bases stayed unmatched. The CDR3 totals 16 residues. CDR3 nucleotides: TGTGCCAGCAGCGATACCGGGACAGGGAACACCGGGGAGCTGTTTTTT. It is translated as CASSDTGTGNTGELFF.

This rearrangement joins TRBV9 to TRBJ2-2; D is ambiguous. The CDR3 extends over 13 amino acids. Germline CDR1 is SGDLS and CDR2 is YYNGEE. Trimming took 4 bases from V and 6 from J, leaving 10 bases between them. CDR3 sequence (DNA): TGTGCCAGCAGCTCAGAATCCCCCGGGGAGCTGTTTTTT. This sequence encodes CASSSESPGELFF.

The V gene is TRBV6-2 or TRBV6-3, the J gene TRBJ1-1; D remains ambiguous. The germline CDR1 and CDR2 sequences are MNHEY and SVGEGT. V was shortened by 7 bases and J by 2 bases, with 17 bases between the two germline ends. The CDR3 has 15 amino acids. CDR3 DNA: TGTGCCAGCATCCTAAACCGGGTGGGAAACACTGAAGCTTTCTTT. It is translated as CASILNRVGNTEAFF.

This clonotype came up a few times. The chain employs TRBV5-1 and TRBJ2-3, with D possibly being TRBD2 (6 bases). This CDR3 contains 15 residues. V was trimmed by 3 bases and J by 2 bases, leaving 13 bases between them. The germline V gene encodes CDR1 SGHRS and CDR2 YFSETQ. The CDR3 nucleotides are TGCGCCAGCAGCTCGCTCGGGGGATTCACAGATACGCAGTATTTT. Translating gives CASSSLGGFTDTQYF.

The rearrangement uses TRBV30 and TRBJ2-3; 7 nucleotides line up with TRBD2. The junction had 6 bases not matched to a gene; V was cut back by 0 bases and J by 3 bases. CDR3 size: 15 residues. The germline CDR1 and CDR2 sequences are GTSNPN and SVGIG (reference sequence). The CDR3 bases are TGTGCCTGGAGTGTACGTGCGGGAGCGACAGATACGCAGTATTTT. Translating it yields CAWSVRAGATDTQYF. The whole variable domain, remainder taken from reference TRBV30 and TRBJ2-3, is SQTIHQWPATLVQPVGSPLSLECTVEGTSNPNLYWYRQAAGRGLQLLFYSVGIGQISSEVPQNLSASRPQDRQFILSSKKLLLSDSGFYLCAWSVRAGATDTQYFGPGTRLTVL.

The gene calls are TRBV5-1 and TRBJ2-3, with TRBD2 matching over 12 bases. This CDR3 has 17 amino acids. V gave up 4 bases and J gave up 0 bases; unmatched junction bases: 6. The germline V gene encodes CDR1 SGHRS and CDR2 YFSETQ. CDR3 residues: CASSQTSGGPSTDTQYF. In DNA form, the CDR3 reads TGCGCCAGCAGCCAGACTAGCGGGGGTCCCAGCACAGATACGCAGTATTTT.

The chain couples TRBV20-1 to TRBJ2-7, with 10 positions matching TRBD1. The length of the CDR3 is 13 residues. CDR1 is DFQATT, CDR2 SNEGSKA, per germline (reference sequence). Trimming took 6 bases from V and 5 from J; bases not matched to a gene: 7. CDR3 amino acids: CSAVRTGGNEQYF. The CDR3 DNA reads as TGCAGTGCGGTTCGGACAGGGGGGAACGAGCAGTACTTC.

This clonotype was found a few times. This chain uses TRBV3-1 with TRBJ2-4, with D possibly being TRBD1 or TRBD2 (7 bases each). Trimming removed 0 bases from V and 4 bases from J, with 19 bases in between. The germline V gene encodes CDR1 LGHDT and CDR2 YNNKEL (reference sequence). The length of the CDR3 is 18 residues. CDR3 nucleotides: TGTGCCAGCAGCCAAGAGGGAGGGCTGTTGACAGGGAAAAACATTCAGTACTTC. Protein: CASSQEGGLLTGKNIQYF.

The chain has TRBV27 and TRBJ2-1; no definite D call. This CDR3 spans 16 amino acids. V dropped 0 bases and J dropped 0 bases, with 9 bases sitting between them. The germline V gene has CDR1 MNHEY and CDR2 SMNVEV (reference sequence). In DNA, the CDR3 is TGTGCCAGCAGTTTATCCGCTCTGAGCTCCTACAATGAGCAGTTCTTC. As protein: CASSLSALSSYNEQFF.

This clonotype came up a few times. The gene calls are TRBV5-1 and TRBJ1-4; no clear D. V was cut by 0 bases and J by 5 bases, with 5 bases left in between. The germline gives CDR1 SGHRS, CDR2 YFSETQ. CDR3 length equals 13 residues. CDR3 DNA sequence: TGCGCCAGCAGCTTGGCAGAGAATGAAAAACTGTTTTTT. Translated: CASSLAENEKLFF.

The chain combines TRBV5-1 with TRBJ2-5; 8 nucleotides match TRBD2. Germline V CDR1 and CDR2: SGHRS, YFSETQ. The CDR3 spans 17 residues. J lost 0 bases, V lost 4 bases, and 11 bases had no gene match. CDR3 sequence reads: CASSRGLVGNYQETQYF. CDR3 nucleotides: TGCGCCAGCAGCAGGGGACTAGTCGGAAACTACCAAGAGACCCAGTACTTC.

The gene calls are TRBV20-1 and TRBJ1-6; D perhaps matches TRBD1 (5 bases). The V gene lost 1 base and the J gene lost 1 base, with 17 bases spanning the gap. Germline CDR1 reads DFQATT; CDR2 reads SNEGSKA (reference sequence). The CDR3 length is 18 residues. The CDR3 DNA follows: TGCAGTGCTAGAGGATTGGAGGGGCCAGGTTCCTATAATTCACCCCTCCACTTT. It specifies CSARGLEGPGSYNSPLHF.

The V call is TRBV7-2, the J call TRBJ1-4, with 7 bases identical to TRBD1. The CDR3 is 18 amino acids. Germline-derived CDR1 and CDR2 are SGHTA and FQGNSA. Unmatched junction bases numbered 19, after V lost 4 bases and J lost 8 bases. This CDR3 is CASSYETSRGTFREKLFF. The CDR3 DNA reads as TGTGCCAGCAGCTACGAAACCAGCAGGGGGACGTTTCGGGAAAAACTGTTTTTT. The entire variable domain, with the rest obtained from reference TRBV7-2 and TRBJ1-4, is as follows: GAGVSQSPSNKVTEKGKDVELRCDPISGHTALYWYRQSLGQGLEFLIYFQGNSAPDKSGLPSDRFSAERTGGSVSTLTIQRTQQEDSAVYLCASSYETSRGTFREKLFFGSGTQLSVL.

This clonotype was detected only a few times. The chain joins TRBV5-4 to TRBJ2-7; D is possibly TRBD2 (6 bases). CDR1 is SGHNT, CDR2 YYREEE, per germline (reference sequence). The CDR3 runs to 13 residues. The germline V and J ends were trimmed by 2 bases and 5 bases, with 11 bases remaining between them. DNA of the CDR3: TGTGCCAGCAGCTTCGCCGGGAGAGACGAGCAGTACTTC. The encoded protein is CASSFAGRDEQYF.

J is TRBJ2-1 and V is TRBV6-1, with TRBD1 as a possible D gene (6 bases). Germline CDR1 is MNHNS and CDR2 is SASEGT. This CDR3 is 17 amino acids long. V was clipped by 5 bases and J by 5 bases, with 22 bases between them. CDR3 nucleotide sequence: TGTGCCAGCAGTCAACCTTCTTTGGCCGGGACACACAATGAGCAGTTCTTC. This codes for CASSQPSLAGTHNEQFF.

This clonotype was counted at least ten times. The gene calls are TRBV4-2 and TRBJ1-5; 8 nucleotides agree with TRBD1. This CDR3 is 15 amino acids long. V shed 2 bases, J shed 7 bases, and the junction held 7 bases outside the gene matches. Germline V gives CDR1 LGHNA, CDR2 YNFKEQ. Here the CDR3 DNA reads TGTGCCAGCAGCCAAACTGACAGGGGAAGACAGCCCCAGCATTTT. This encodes CASSQTDRGRQPQHF.

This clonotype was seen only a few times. This CDR3 reads CATSDFLGTSGGLSSYNEQFF. For the CDR3, the DNA is TGTGCCACCAGTGATTTTTTGGGGACTAGCGGGGGCCTCAGCTCCTACAATGAGCAGTTCTTC. This chain links TRBV24-1 with TRBJ2-1; 14 nucleotides match TRBD2. CDR1 and CDR2 from the germline V gene are KGHDR and SFDVKD. V shed 1 base and J 0 bases; nucleotides not matched to a gene: 10. The CDR3 extends over 21 amino acids.

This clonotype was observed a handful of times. The CDR3 spells CASSGLVSNEQFF. Here the CDR3 DNA reads TGTGCCAGCAGTGGCCTCGTGAGCAATGAGCAGTTCTTC. This chain joins TRBV25-1 and TRBJ2-1, with D uncertain. V was trimmed by 4 bases and J by 6 bases, leaving 10 bases between them. The CDR3 consists of 13 residues. Germline assignment: CDR1 MGHDK and CDR2 SYGVNS.

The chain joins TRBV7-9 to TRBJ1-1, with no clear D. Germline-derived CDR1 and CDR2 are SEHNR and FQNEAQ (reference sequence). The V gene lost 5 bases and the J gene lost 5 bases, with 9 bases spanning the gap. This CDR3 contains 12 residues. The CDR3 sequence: CASSRPATEAFF. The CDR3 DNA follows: TGTGCCAGCAGCCGGCCAGCGACTGAAGCTTTCTTT.

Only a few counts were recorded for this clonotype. As DNA, the CDR3 is TGTGCCAGCGCGCAGTTGGACGAGCAGTACTTC. Translation gives CASAQLDEQYF. The chain has TRBV12-3 or TRBV12-4 and TRBJ2-7; D gene uncertain. The CDR3 is made up of 11 amino acids. The V and J ends lost 8 bases and 5 bases respectively, with 10 bases between them.

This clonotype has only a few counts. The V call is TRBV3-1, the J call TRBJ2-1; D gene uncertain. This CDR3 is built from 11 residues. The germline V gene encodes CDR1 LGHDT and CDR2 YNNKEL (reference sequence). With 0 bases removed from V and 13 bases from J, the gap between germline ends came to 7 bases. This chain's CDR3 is CASSQERQQFF. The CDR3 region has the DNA TGTGCCAGCAGCCAAGAACGGCAACAGTTCTTC.

The CDR3 nucleotides are TGTGCCAGCAGCCCACTCGTTCGACTAGGGCAGGGCGAGCAGTACTTC. Its protein product is CASSPLVRLGQGEQYF. The chain links TRBV6-2 or TRBV6-3 to TRBJ2-7, with D possibly being TRBD2 (6 bases). V dropped 6 bases and J dropped 6 bases, with 24 bases sitting between them. Germline V gene lookup returns CDR1 MNHEY and CDR2 SVGEGT. The CDR3 is 16 residues long.

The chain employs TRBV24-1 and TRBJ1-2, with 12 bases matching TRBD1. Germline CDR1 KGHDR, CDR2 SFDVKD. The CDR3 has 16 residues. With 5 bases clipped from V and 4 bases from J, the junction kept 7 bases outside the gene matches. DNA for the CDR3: TGTGCCACCAGTGCCGCAGGGACAGGGGGCACCTATGGCTACACCTTC. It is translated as CATSAAGTGGTYGYTF.

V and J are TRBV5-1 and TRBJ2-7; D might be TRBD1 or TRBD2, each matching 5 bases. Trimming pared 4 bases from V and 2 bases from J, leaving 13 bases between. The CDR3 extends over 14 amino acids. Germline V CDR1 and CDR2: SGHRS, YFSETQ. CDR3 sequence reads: CASSIDWGTYEQYF. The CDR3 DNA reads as TGCGCCAGCAGCATAGACTGGGGGACCTACGAGCAGTACTTC.

This CDR3 is CSARDSYNEQFF. The CDR3 bases are TGCAGTGCTCGGGACAGTTACAATGAGCAGTTCTTC. This chain connects TRBV20-1 to TRBJ2-1, with TRBD1 matching over 7 bases. The CDR3 has 12 amino acids. V was clipped by 5 bases and J by 4 bases; unmatched bases: 2. Germline V CDR1 and CDR2: DFQATT, SNEGSKA (reference sequence).